The 14 T cell receptor beta chains below come from one sample, sequenced in a study of shared clonotypes between healthy human individuals (TCRdb year 2020). For the CD8 naive samples, CD45RO-negative cells were positively selected for CCR7, yielding a CD45RA+CCR7+ population from which TemRA cells were excluded. The library was obtained by the immunoSEQ multiplex PCR assay. Not all clones reach the TCRdb copy of this immuneACCESS table, which keeps in-frame sequences only. Checked studies attribute under half of the gap to unresolved V genes and leave the rest unexplained. The sample table shows around 1.9 million clones, and about 93% are seen once. The ten most abundant clones make up about 1.7% of the sample. Sequenced input: naive CD8+ T cells from PBMCs. What the cell subset or site label conveys for this sample: CD45RA+CCR7+. The source is a man younger than 35 in good health. Some clones in this sample may be carry-over from other donors' samples.

The chain links TRBV7-3 to TRBJ2-5; the D gene is possibly TRBD1 (6 bases). V lost 6 bases and J lost 2, with 19 bases in between. Germline values: CDR1 SGHTA, CDR2 FQGTGA. The CDR3 is 16 amino acids. The DNA for the CDR3 is TGTGCCAGCAGAGTTGGACTCCAGGGGCCGCAAGAGACCCAGTACTTC. As protein: CASRVGLQGPQETQYF. Variable domain in full (rest from reference TRBV7-3 and TRBJ2-5): GAGVSQTPSNKVTEKGKYVELRCDPISGHTALYWYRQSLGQGPEFLIYFQGTGAADDSGLPNDRFFAVRPEGSVSTLKIQRTERGDSAVYLCASRVGLQGPQETQYFGPGTRLLVL.

The CDR3 sequence: CASSAPTGGTEKGTEAFF. Here the CDR3 DNA reads TGTGCCAGCAGTGCCCCGACAGGGGGCACTGAAAAAGGCACTGAAGCTTTCTTT. The chain combines TRBV6-4 with TRBJ1-1; 10 bases line up with TRBD1. After removal of 4 bases from V and 4 bases from J, the junction contained 15 bases not matched to a gene. In germline, CDR1 is MRHNA, CDR2 SNTAGT. The CDR3 has 18 amino acids.

This chain connects TRBV29-1 to TRBJ2-1; 8 positions agree with TRBD2. Germline loops: CDR1 SQVTM, CDR2 ANQGSEA. The CDR3 spans 15 residues. Trimming took 3 bases from V and 6 from J; bases not matched to a gene: 10. CDR3 bases: TGCAGCGTTGAGGTGACTAGCGTCCTCCTCAATGAGCAGTTCTTC. Amino acids: CSVEVTSVLLNEQFF.

The gene calls are TRBV19 and TRBJ1-1; D remains unclear. This CDR3 has 16 residues. Trimming cost V 0 bases and J 1 base, with 12 bases left between them. Per germline, CDR1 LNHDA and CDR2 SQIVND (reference sequence). Here the CDR3 DNA reads TGTGCCAGTAGTATAGATCTAAGGGCGGAGAACACTGAAGCTTTCTTT. Protein sequence: CASSIDLRAENTEAFF.

CDR3 region: CASSIGGRAWNEQFF. CDR3 bases: TGTGCCAGTAGTATTGGCGGGAGGGCCTGGAATGAGCAGTTCTTC. This rearrangement joins TRBV19 to TRBJ2-1; 9 bases fit TRBD2. The CDR3 covers 15 residues. Per germline, CDR1 LNHDA and CDR2 SQIVND (reference sequence). The V and J ends lost 3 bases and 7 bases, in that order; junction bases with no gene match: 7.

Details on this clone: Other DNA variants within this sample encode the same CDR3. This sequence joins TRBV27 and TRBJ2-2; no clear D. Germline V gene data show CDR1 as MNHEY and CDR2 as SMNVEV (reference sequence). Trimming removed 2 bases at V and 0 bases at J, with 7 bases between. The CDR3 is made up of 15 amino acids. This CDR3 reads CASSLRQANTGELFF. The CDR3 region has the DNA TGTGCCAGCAGTTTAAGGCAAGCGAACACCGGGGAGCTGTTTTTT.

The genes are TRBV5-1 and TRBJ2-7, with 10 bases identical to TRBD1. J lost 5 bases, V lost 5 bases, and 10 bases had no gene match. CDR1 is SGHRS and CDR2 is YFSETQ in the germline V gene. This CDR3 has 15 residues. The CDR3 DNA is TGCGCCAGCAGTTTACAGGGACAGGGGAACCACGAGCAGTACTTC. Protein product: CASSLQGQGNHEQYF.

The chain is built from TRBV7-9 and TRBJ2-7, with TRBD1 matching over 10 bases. Trimming at V came to 5 bases and at J to 3 bases, leaving 7 bases not matched to a gene. This CDR3 has 15 amino acids. Germline V gene lookup returns CDR1 SEHNR and CDR2 FQNEAQ (reference sequence). CDR3 loop: CASSARDRGFYEQYF. The CDR3 DNA reads as TGTGCCAGCAGCGCCCGGGACAGGGGTTTCTACGAGCAGTACTTC.

This sequence joins TRBV4-2 and TRBJ1-2; perhaps TRBD1 as D (5 bases). Looked up from germline, CDR1 is LGHNA and CDR2 is YNFKEQ. The V end lost 4 bases, the J end lost 4 bases, and 16 bases lay between the germline ends. CDR3 size: 15 residues. The CDR3 DNA reads TGTGCCAGCAGCCCCGGGAGACAGCTAGTCTATGGCTACACCTTC. Encoded protein: CASSPGRQLVYGYTF.

This chain links TRBV7-9 with TRBJ2-3; D possibly corresponds to TRBD1 (5 bases). The V and J ends lost 1 base and 2 bases respectively, with 13 bases between them. Germline-derived CDR1 and CDR2 are SEHNR and FQNEAQ (reference sequence). This CDR3 spans 16 amino acids. Written as DNA, the CDR3 is TGTGCCAGCAGCTTAGAGGGGCCGGACCACACAGATACGCAGTATTTT. Its translation: CASSLEGPDHTDTQYF.

In its sample, this clone was seen once. This sequence joins TRBV19 and TRBJ2-6; perhaps D is TRBD1 or TRBD2 (5 bases each). The V gene's germline CDR1 is LNHDA and CDR2 SQIVND (reference sequence). The ends were cut back, 0 bases at V and 3 bases at J, with 12 bases in the middle. The length of the CDR3 is 17 residues. CDR3 nucleotide sequence: TGTGCCAGTAGTATAGATCGCGAGGGGCATGGGGCCAACGTCCTGACTTTC. It is translated as CASSIDREGHGANVLTF.

The rearrangement links TRBV6-1 to TRBJ2-6; maybe TRBD1 (5 bases). Germline CDR1 and CDR2: MNHNS and SASEGT. The CDR3 sequence is 15 residues long. Trimming shortened V by 1 base and J by 2 bases, and 6 bases separated the two germline ends. DNA of the CDR3: TGTGCCAGCAGTGAAGGGGGCGCTGGGGCCAACGTCCTGACTTTC. Encoded protein: CASSEGGAGANVLTF.

This chain joins TRBV19 and TRBJ2-2, with D possibly called TRBD1 or TRBD2 (5 bases each). V was clipped by 6 bases and J by 5 bases, with 16 bases between them. The CDR3 consists of 15 residues. The germline V gene has CDR1 LNHDA and CDR2 SQIVND (reference sequence). CDR3 in amino acids: CASSLDRWGTGELFF. The CDR3 DNA reads TGTGCCAGTAGCTTAGACAGATGGGGGACCGGGGAGCTGTTTTTT.

This clone was detected a few times. V is TRBV5-1 and J is TRBJ2-1; D ambiguous. V was clipped by 7 bases and J by 4 bases, with 9 bases between them. The CDR3 is 12 amino acids. The V gene's germline CDR1 is SGHRS and CDR2 YFSETQ. The CDR3 DNA is TGCGCCAGCTCCATTATGTACAATGAGCAGTTCTTC. The encoded protein is CASSIMYNEQFF.